This T cell receptor beta chain comes out of a study of shared clonotypes between healthy human individuals. Comments on this clone: What it recognizes is unknown.

Study observations and caveats: Memory subsets had estimated richness that was generally smaller than that of naive subsets.

TCRdb keeps only in-frame clones here, not all; method: immunoSEQ multiplex PCR. The sample holds about 960,000 clones, less than 85% seen once. Trimming took 5 bases from V and 0 from J, leaving 8 bases between them. The CDR3 length is 14 residues. Germline-derived CDR1 and CDR2 are LNHDA and SQIVND (reference sequence). The chain uses TRBV19 and TRBJ1-5; weak D call: TRBD1 (5 bases). This receptor was identified in a young man in good health. Material for sequencing was memory CD4+ T cells sorted from blood. Subset specified: CD45RA-negative fraction. The CDR3 region is CASSQGASNQPQHF. Written as DNA, the CDR3 is TGTGCCAGTAGTCAGGGTGCTAGCAATCAGCCCCAGCATTTT.